Shown below are 3 T cell receptor beta chains from a single sample sequenced in a study of CD8+ T cells in alopecia areata. Reverse transcribed after extraction, RNA yielded cDNA as the sequencing template. Method: immunoSEQ multiplex PCR; TCRdb's copy keeps in-frame clones and lacks some. The table lists more than 200,000 clones, roughly two fifths of them singletons. Treatment denoted: oral pan-JAK inhibitor, 5-10 mg twice daily. Sample: CD4+ T cells sorted from blood, taken at approximately week 37, from a patient treated with tofacitinib. These receptors originate from a human donor with alopecia areata.

The chain has TRBV7-9 and TRBJ2-2, with D unresolved. CDR3 length: 14 amino acids. V dropped 5 bases and J dropped 4 bases, with 11 bases sitting between them. Germline values: CDR1 SEHNR, CDR2 FQNEAQ (reference sequence). In nucleotides, the CDR3 is TGTGCCAGCAGCCCAAGCGCTACCACCGGGGAGCTGTTTTTT. It yields the protein CASSPSATTGELFF.

This clone was seen a few times. This chain links TRBV29-1 with TRBJ1-4, with 7 bases fitting TRBD1. The CDR3 spans 15 residues. Trimming removed 0 bases from V and 8 bases from J; junction bases left unmatched: 9. Looked up from germline, CDR1 is SQVTM and CDR2 is ANQGSEA. The CDR3 sequence: CSVEDRKGAREKLFF. The CDR3 DNA follows: TGCAGCGTTGAAGATCGAAAGGGGGCGCGGGAAAAACTGTTTTTT.

The chain combines TRBV6-6 with TRBJ2-6; D remains unclear. This CDR3 is built from 14 residues. Between the trimmed V and J ends, which lost 4 bases and 9 bases, there was a span of 13 bases. In germline, CDR1 is MNHNY, CDR2 SVGAGI (reference sequence). As DNA, the CDR3 is TGTGCCAGCAGTTTATCAATAGGGCTCAACGTCCTGACTTTC. It yields the protein CASSLSIGLNVLTF.